This TCR beta chain was documented in a study of shared clonotypes between healthy human individuals. Here immunoSEQ multiplex PCR was the method, and the copy in TCRdb shows in-frame clones only, minus some. This sample has over a million clones, with around 97% found just once. The CDR3 has 15 amino acids. The germline gives CDR1 KGHSH, CDR2 LQKENI. J gave up 5 bases and V 4 bases, and 4 bases lay outside the gene matches. This clonotype was sampled from a man between 25 and 39 years old in good health. Sequenced input: naive CD4+ T cells sorted from blood. Subset given: CD45RA+ positively selected. The gene calls are TRBV18 and TRBJ2-1; the match to TRBD1 covers 11 bases. The CDR3 DNA is TGTGCCAGCTCACAACCGGGACAGGGGGACAATGAGCAGTTCTTC. Translating gives CASSQPGQGDNEQFF.